The text below deals with one T cell receptor beta chain. A J-beta primer mix and a sample-barcoded 5' primer were used in a second PCR of about 6 to 12 cycles. Sequencing of every sample gave 3 million or more CDR3-containing paired-end reads. MiXCR, applied by TCRdb to the 5' RACE reads, yields one record per CDR3 protein. The sample lists fewer than 1.5 million distinct CDR3 sequences; about 40% were seen once. These data originate in a study of blood T cells in healthy people across ages. Isolation of PBMCs gave at least 6 million cells per sample. Extracted total RNA amounted to at least 6 micrograms for each sample. The germline V gene has CDR1 SGHTA and CDR2 FQGNSA. This CDR3 is built from 14 residues. The J segment lost 4 bases and the V segment lost 5 bases, leaving 5 bases of the junction unmatched.

The specimen sequenced was blood. The chain joins TRBV7-2 to TRBJ2-5; TRBD1 agrees at 9 bases. This receptor was taken from a woman between 18 and 29 years old in good health. CDR3: CASSRHRGPETQYF. In DNA form, the CDR3 reads TGTGCCAGCAGCCGCCACAGGGGGCCAGAGACCCAGTACTTC.